The text below deals with one T cell receptor (beta chain). What it binds is not known. The CDR3 has 14 amino acids. V lost 3 bases to trimming and J lost 2 bases; unmatched junction nucleotides: 4. Germline CDR1 is DFQATT and CDR2 is SNEGSKA (reference sequence). TCRdb fed the reads into MiXCR, producing one record per CDR3 protein. The table records roughly 500,000 distinct CDR3 sequences, over 9% of them present only once. This specimen belongs to a study of T cell repertoires in cytomegalovirus infection. Across the study: From public TCR beta signatures came an indication of both CMV infection and matching HLA type. General study findings and limits: What dominated the ex vivo response were HLA-C-restricted CMV-specific TCR beta clonotypes. The cumulative frequency of public TCR beta families identified carriers of CMV plus the relevant HLA.

The specimen was PBMCs. The receptor comes from a human donor in good health (CMV status not recorded). Some clones in this sample may be carry-over from other donors' samples. This chain connects TRBV20-1 to TRBJ2-3; TRBD2 agrees at 8 bases. Written as DNA, the CDR3 is TGCAGTGCTAGGGTTAGCGGGAACACAGATACGCAGTATTTT. Its protein is CSARVSGNTDTQYF.